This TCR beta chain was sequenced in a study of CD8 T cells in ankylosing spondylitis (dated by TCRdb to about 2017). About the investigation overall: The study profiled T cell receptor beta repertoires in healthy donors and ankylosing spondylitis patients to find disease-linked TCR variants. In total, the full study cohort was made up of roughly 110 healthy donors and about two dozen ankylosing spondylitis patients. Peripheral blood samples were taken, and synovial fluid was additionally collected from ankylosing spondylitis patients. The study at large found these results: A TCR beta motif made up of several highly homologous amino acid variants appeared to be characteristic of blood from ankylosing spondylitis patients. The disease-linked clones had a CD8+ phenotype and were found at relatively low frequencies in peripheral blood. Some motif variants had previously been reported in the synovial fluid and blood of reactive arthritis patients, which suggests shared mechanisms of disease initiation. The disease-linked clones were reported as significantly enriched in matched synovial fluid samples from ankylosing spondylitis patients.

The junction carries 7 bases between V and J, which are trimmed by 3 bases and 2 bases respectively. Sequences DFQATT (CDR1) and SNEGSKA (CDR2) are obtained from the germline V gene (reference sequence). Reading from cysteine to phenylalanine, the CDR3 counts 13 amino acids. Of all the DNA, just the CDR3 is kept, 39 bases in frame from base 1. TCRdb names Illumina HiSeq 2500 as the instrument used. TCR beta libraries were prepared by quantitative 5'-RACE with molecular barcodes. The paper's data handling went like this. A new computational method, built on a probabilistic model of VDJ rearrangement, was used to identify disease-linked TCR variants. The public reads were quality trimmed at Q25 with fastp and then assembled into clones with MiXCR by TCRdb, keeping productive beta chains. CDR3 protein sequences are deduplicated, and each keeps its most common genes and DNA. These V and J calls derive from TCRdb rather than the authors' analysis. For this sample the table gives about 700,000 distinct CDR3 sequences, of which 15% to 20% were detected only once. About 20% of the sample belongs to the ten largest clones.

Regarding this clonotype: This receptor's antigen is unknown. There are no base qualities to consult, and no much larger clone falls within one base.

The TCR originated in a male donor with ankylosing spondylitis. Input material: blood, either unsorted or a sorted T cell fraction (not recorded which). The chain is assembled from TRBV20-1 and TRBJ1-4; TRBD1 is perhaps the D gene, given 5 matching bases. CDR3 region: CSAREGTNEKLFF. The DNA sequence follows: TGCAGTGCTAGGGAGGGGACTAATGAAAAACTGTTTTTT.